The subject of this entry is one TCR beta chain. Original methodology: Researchers report that nucleated cell counts were estimated from reference gene primer amplification. Sequenced by immunoSEQ multiplex PCR; TCRdb stores in-frame clones only, minus some. V, J and clone size derive from that table, while D and trimming were established from the DNA sequence. The sample yields a few hundred thousand clones, roughly four fifths seen once. The CDR3 runs 16 residues. V was shortened by 4 bases and J by 0 bases, with 17 bases between the two germline ends. Germline V gives CDR1 SGHRS, CDR2 YFSETQ. These data come from a study of blood T cell repertoires in COVID-19. Two consecutive negative NP/OP PCR tests, clearance, or resolved symptoms defined Cohort 3 recovery.

The clonotype comes from a man aged 40-50 years who had recovered from COVID-19. The specimen was PBMCs or T cells enriched from blood (not recorded which). The J gene is TRBJ2-7, the V gene TRBV5-1, with TRBD1 as a possible D gene (6 bases). The CDR3 loop is CASSPFRGPSSYEQYF. DNA of the CDR3: TGCGCCAGCAGCCCCTTCAGGGGTCCCAGCTCCTACGAGCAGTACTTC.